Listed below are T cell receptor beta chains from one sample, sequenced in a study of early T cells in non-severe SARS-CoV-2 infection. MiXCR, run by TCRdb on the 5' RACE reads, gives a single entry per CDR3 protein. The sample yields tens of thousands of distinct CDR3 sequences, 5.5% to 6% seen once. Sequenced material: whole blood. These receptors originate from an adult who was a healthcare worker with PCR-confirmed SARS-CoV-2 infection or an uninfected control (not recorded which). CDR3s include the opening cysteine and the closing phenylalanine or tryptophan. D genes are given only for firm matches. Only part of the rows carry a size: once, few, many, or a class if the clone is expanded.

v_call	d_call	clone_size	j_call	cdr3_aa	cdr3_nt
TRBV12-3/TRBV12-4	-	many	TRBJ2-3	CASSPTRYTDTQYF	TGTGCCAGCAGCCCTACGAGGTACACAGATACGCAGTATTTT
TRBV27	-	many	TRBJ2-2	CASSFLRDTGELFF	TGTGCCAGCAGTTTTCTCAGGGACACCGGGGAGCTGTTTTTT
TRBV30	TRBD2	many	TRBJ2-2	CAWSVAGAVGELFF	TGTGCCTGGAGTGTAGCGGGAGCTGTCGGGGAGCTGTTTTTT
TRBV18	-	many	TRBJ2-2	CASSPRIGDGELFF	TGTGCCAGCTCACCACGGATCGGGGACGGGGAGCTGTTTTTT
TRBV7-9	-	many	TRBJ1-1	CASRTTSNTEAFF	TGTGCCAGCAGGACTACTAGCAACACTGAAGCTTTCTTT
TRBV12-3/TRBV12-4	-	many	TRBJ2-3	CATIIEVTDTQYF	TGTGCCACCATTATTGAGGTCACAGATACGCAGTATTTT
TRBV6-5	-	many	TRBJ1-5	CASSPGTISNQPQHF	TGTGCCAGCTCCCCAGGGACGATTAGCAATCAGCCCCAGCATTTT
TRBV20-1	-	-	TRBJ2-7	CSARDFRRDSYEQYF	TGCAGTGCTAGAGATTTTCGACGGGACTCCTACGAGCAGTACTTC
TRBV19	TRBD1	few	TRBJ1-5	CASSIARGSSNQPQHF	TGTGCCAGTAGTATCGCCAGGGGGAGTAGCAATCAGCCCCAGCATTTT
TRBV7-6	TRBD2	many	TRBJ2-2	CASSATSGKGGGELFF	TGTGCCAGCAGCGCGACTAGCGGGAAAGGAGGCGGGGAGCTGTTTTTT
TRBV7-7	-	-	TRBJ2-5	CASSLGGTLLETQYF	TGTGCCAGCAGCTTAGGAGGGACCCTGCTAGAGACCCAGTACTTC
TRBV5-1	TRBD1	few	TRBJ2-7	CASSLSDREIYEQYF	TGCGCCAGCAGCTTGTCAGACAGGGAGATTTACGAGCAGTACTTC
TRBV4-2	-	many	TRBJ2-3	CASSPRTDSSPPDTQYF	TGTGCCAGCAGCCCCCGGACGGATTCCTCGCCTCCGGATACGCAGTATTTT
TRBV24-1	-	many	TRBJ2-5	CATSGTRETQYF	TGTGCCACCAGTGGGACACGGGAGACCCAGTACTTC
TRBV29-1	TRBD1	many	TRBJ1-6	CSVAGQENSPLHF	TGCAGCGTCGCAGGACAGGAGAATTCACCCCTCCACTTT
TRBV4-1	TRBD2	few	TRBJ2-2	CASSQVPLAGRGTGELFF	TGCGCCAGCAGCCAAGTTCCTCTAGCGGGAAGGGGGACCGGGGAGCTGTTTTTT
TRBV7-3	-	many	TRBJ1-4	CASSQQTGPNEKLFF	TGTGCCAGCAGCCAACAGACAGGCCCTAATGAAAAACTGTTTTTT
TRBV3-1	-	few	TRBJ1-6	CASSQETQNSPLHF	TGTGCCAGCAGCCAAGAGACTCAGAATTCACCCCTCCACTTT
TRBV6-4	-	many	TRBJ2-6	CASSDSSGSGANVLTF	TGTGCCAGCAGTGACTCTAGCGGCTCTGGGGCCAACGTCCTGACTTTC
TRBV27	-	many	TRBJ2-3	CASSFSQGDLTDTQYF	TGTGCCAGCAGTTTCAGCCAGGGTGATTTGACAGATACGCAGTATTTT
TRBV12-3/TRBV12-4	-	many	TRBJ2-1	CASSRSRTGDNEQFF	TGTGCCAGCTCCCGATCCAGGACCGGTGACAATGAGCAGTTCTTC
TRBV20-1	-	medium-sized	TRBJ2-3	CSASGTFISDTQYF	TGCAGTGCTAGTGGGACCTTTATATCAGATACGCAGTATTTT
TRBV7-2	-	few	TRBJ2-3	CASSLYNTQYF	TGTGCCAGCAGCTTATATAATACGCAGTATTTT
TRBV11-2	-	-	TRBJ2-5	CASSPESVAGTETQYF	TGTGCCAGCAGCCCCGAGTCAGTGGCAGGCACGGAGACCCAGTACTTC
TRBV15	-	many	TRBJ2-1	CATSRGGASGYNEQFF	TGTGCCACCAGCAGAGGGGGGGCTAGCGGTTACAATGAGCAGTTCTTC
TRBV7-6	-	many	TRBJ2-5	CASSLETLTVTQETQYF	TGTGCCAGCAGCTTGGAGACGCTGACAGTGACGCAAGAGACCCAGTACTTC
TRBV10-2	TRBD1	-	TRBJ2-7	CASSRQGDSYEQYF	TGCGCCAGCAGTAGGCAGGGGGACTCCTACGAGCAGTACTTC
TRBV7-3	TRBD2	-	TRBJ2-7	CASSAGTSGSHGYEQYF	TGTGCCAGCAGCGCCGGGACTAGCGGGAGCCACGGCTACGAGCAGTACTTC
TRBV12-3/TRBV12-4	TRBD2	many	TRBJ2-1	CASSLGVAGVNEQFF	TGTGCCAGCAGTTTAGGTGTAGCGGGGGTCAATGAGCAGTTCTTC
TRBV20-1	-	few	TRBJ2-3	CSVPTTRRAQYF	TGCAGTGTTCCGACTACTAGGCGGGCGCAGTATTTT
TRBV7-2	TRBD2	-	TRBJ2-3	CASSSGLASDTQYF	TGTGCCAGCAGCTCTGGACTAGCTTCAGATACGCAGTATTTT
TRBV30	TRBD2	many	TRBJ2-1	CAWNQVTSGRANEQFF	TGTGCCTGGAACCAAGTGACTAGCGGGAGGGCCAATGAGCAGTTCTTC
TRBV7-9	-	-	TRBJ2-2	CASSGVKGGYSWELFF	TGTGCCAGCAGCGGCGTGAAGGGGGGCTATAGTTGGGAGCTGTTTTTT
TRBV12-3/TRBV12-4	TRBD1	many	TRBJ2-7	CASSLYRDRRYEQYF	TGTGCCAGCAGTTTATATAGGGACAGGAGATACGAGCAGTACTTC
TRBV6-5	-	many	TRBJ1-3	CASSYEGDLSGNTIYF	TGTGCCAGCAGTTATGAAGGGGACCTCTCTGGAAACACCATATATTTT
TRBV20-1	-	many	TRBJ2-1	CSARDSRRTDYNEQFF	TGCAGTGCTAGAGATAGTAGGAGGACCGATTACAATGAGCAGTTCTTC
TRBV30	-	-	TRBJ1-5	CAWSFIQGNSNQPQHF	TGTGCCTGGAGTTTTATACAGGGTAATAGCAATCAGCCCCAGCATTTT
TRBV5-1	TRBD2	many	TRBJ2-1	CASSLRGGGNEQFF	TGCGCCAGCAGCTTACGGGGGGGCGGAAATGAGCAGTTCTTC
TRBV29-1	-	many	TRBJ1-1	CSVARGNTEAFF	TGCAGCGTTGCCAGGGGGAACACTGAAGCTTTCTTT
TRBV14	TRBD2	-	TRBJ2-2	CASSRRLAGSSPGELFF	TGTGCCAGCAGCCGACGGCTAGCGGGGTCTTCTCCCGGGGAGCTGTTTTTT
TRBV20-1	TRBD2	many	TRBJ2-1	CSAPYSGRASYNEQFF	TGCAGTGCTCCCTATAGCGGGAGGGCCTCGTACAATGAGCAGTTCTTC
TRBV30	-	large	TRBJ2-5	CAWSVLWARETQYF	TGTGCCTGGAGTGTACTGTGGGCCCGGGAGACCCAGTACTTC
TRBV6-2/TRBV6-3	-	many	TRBJ2-7	CASKQVGHYEQYF	TGTGCCAGCAAACAGGTGGGGCACTACGAGCAGTACTTC
TRBV29-1	-	few	TRBJ2-7	CSVEDRDSSYEQYF	TGCAGCGTTGAAGATAGAGACAGTTCCTACGAGCAGTACTTC
TRBV12-3/TRBV12-4	-	-	TRBJ1-5	CASSREGGSNQPQHF	TGTGCCAGCAGTCGAGAGGGAGGGAGCAATCAGCCCCAGCATTTT
TRBV6-5	TRBD2	many	TRBJ2-7	CASSIAGAYEQYF	TGTGCCAGCAGTATAGCGGGAGCCTACGAGCAGTACTTC
TRBV20-1	TRBD2	many	TRBJ2-7	CSARLLAGGPNEQYF	TGCAGTGCCCGCCTTCTAGCGGGAGGGCCGAACGAGCAGTACTTC
TRBV13	TRBD1	many	TRBJ2-7	CASSSRRETGGFLSYEQYF	TGTGCCAGCAGCTCACGTCGGGAGACAGGGGGCTTCCTCTCCTACGAGCAGTACTTC
TRBV7-9	TRBD2	many	TRBJ2-3	CASSSVSPSGAGHTQYF	TGTGCCAGCAGCTCCGTTTCTCCTAGCGGTGCTGGCCATACGCAGTATTTT
TRBV27	-	many	TRBJ1-4	CASRATTLNEKLFF	TGTGCCAGCAGGGCGACAACCCTTAATGAAAAACTGTTTTTT
TRBV25-1	-	medium-sized	TRBJ2-1	CASSGYNEQFF	TGTGCCAGCAGTGGGTACAATGAGCAGTTCTTC
TRBV28	-	many	TRBJ2-1	CATSGARGEQFF	TGTGCCACCAGCGGAGCCCGGGGTGAGCAGTTCTTC